The entry below gives a single TCR beta chain sequence along with its context. This PCR relied on a set of 60 Vbeta primers and 13 Jbeta primers. The protocol was immunoSEQ multiplex PCR, while the TCRdb copy is restricted to in-frame clones and leaves out a portion. Recorded for this sample: nearly 200,000 clones. This specimen belongs to a study of cytomegalovirus exposure and HLA in healthy donors. CDR1 and CDR2 from the germline V gene are SGHRS and YFSETQ. The V end lost 0 bases, the J end lost 4 bases, and 10 bases lay between the germline ends. This CDR3 comprises 14 residues. This TCR derives from a boy younger than 18 in good health and CMV-seronegative. The sample consisted of PBMCs. The chain joins TRBV5-1 to TRBJ2-5; the D is unclear. This chain's CDR3 is CASSLAQPGETQYF. CDR3 nucleotide sequence: TGCGCCAGCAGCTTGGCCCAGCCAGGAGAGACCCAGTACTTC.